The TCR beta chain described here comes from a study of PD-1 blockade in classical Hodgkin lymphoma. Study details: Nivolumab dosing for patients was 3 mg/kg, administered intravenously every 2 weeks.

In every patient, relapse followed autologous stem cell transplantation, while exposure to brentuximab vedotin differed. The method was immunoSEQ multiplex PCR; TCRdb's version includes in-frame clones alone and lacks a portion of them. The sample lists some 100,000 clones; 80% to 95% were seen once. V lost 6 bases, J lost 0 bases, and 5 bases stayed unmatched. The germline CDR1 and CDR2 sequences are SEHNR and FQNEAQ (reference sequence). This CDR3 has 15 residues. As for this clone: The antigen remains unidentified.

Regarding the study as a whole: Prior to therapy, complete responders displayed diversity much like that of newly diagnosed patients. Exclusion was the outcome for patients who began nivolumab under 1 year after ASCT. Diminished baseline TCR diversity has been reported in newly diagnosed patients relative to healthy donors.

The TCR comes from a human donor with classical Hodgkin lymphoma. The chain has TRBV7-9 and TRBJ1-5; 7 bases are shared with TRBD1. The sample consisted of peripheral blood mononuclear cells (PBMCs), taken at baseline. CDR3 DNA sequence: TGTGCCAGCAGTCCCACAGGGGATAGCAATCAGCCCCAGCATTTT. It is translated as CASSPTGDSNQPQHF.